This T cell receptor (beta chain) was identified during a study of blood T cell repertoires in COVID-19. Turning to the study itself: Whether acute or convalescent, the COVID-19 samples came from the United States, Italy and Spain. Sources were T cells, B-cell-depleted T cells, or PBMCs; the material itself was cDNA or gDNA.

There are 14 residues in the CDR3. CDR1 and CDR2 from the germline V gene are SGHTA and FQGNSA. V lost 4 bases and J lost 6, with 16 bases in between. Under the authors' procedure: Cell counts per sample came from amplifying reference gene primers. The protocol was immunoSEQ multiplex PCR, while the TCRdb copy is restricted to in-frame clones and leaves out a portion. V and J calls and clone size are given by that table; D and trimming were obtained from the DNA. The table has 300,000 to 400,000 clones, roughly 86% seen once; the top ten hold approximately 9.4%. Seattle enrolled patients during active infection and tracked them longitudinally.

The source of this sequence is a man aged 30 to 39 with COVID-19, enrolled during active disease. The material sequenced was peripheral blood. The chain links TRBV7-2 to TRBJ2-7; a weak D match, TRBD1 (6 bases). The CDR3 nucleotides are TGTGCCAGCAGCTCGCTGAGGGGGTCCCGCGAGCAGTACTTC. Protein product: CASSSLRGSREQYF.